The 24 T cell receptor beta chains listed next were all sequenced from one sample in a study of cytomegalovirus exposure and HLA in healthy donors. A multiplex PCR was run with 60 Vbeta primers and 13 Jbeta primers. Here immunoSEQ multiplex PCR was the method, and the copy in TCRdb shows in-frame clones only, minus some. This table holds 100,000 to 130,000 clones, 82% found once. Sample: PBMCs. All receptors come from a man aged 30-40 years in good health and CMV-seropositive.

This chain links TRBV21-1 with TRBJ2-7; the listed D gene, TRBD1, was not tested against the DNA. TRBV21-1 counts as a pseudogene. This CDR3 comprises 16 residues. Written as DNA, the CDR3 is TGTGCCAGCCCCCTCCGGGACAGGGATTCGGGGGACGAGCAGTACTTC. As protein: CASPLRDRDSGDEQYF.

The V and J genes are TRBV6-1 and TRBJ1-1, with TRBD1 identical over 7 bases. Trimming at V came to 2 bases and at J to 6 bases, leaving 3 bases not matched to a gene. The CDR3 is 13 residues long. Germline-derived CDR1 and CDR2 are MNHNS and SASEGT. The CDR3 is CASSERQGAEAFF. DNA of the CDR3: TGTGCCAGCAGTGAACGGCAGGGGGCTGAAGCTTTCTTT.

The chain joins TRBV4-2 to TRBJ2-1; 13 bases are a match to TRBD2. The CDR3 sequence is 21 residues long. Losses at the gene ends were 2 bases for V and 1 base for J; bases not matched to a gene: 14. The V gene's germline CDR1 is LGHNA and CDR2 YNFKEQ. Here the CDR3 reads CASSQHSLAGGVVGSYNEQFF. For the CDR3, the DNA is TGTGCCAGCAGCCAACACTCACTAGCGGGGGGGGTTGTAGGGTCCTACAATGAGCAGTTCTTC.

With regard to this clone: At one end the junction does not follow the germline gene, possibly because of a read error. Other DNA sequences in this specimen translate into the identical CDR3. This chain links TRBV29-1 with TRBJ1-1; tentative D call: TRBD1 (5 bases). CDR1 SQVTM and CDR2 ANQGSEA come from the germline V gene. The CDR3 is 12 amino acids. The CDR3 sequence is CSVGQTNTEAFF. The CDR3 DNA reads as TGCAGCGTTGGACAGACGAACACTGAGGCTTTCTTT.

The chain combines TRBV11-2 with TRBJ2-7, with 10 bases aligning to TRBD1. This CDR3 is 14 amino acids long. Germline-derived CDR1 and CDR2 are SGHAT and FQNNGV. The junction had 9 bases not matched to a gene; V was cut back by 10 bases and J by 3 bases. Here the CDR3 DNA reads TGTGCCACCGGACCGGGGACAGGGGACTACGAGCAGTACTTC. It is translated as CATGPGTGDYEQYF.

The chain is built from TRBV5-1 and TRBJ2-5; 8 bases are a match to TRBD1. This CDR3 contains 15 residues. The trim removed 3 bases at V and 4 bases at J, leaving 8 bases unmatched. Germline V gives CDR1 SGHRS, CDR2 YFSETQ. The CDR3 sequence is CASSSATGVGETQYF. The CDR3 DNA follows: TGCGCCAGCAGCTCAGCGACAGGGGTAGGAGAGACCCAGTACTTC. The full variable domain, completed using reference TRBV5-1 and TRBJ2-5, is KAGVTQTPRYLIKTRGQQVTLSCSPISGHRSVSWYQQTPGQGLQFLFEYFSETQRNKGNFPGRFSGRQFSNSRSEMNVSTLELGDSALYLCASSSATGVGETQYFGPGTRLLVL.

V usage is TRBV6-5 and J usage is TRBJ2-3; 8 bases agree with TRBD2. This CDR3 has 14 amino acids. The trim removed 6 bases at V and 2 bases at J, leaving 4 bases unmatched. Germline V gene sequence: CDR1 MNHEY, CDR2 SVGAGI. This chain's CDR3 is CASRAGGTTDTQYF. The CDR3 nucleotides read TGTGCCAGCAGGGCGGGGGGAACCACAGATACGCAGTATTTT.

CDR3 sequence: CAWSADNEKLFF. Here the CDR3 DNA reads TGTGCCTGGAGTGCAGATAATGAAAAACTGTTTTTT. This chain connects TRBV30 to TRBJ1-4; D is undetermined. Germline V gene lookup returns CDR1 GTSNPN and CDR2 SVGIG (reference sequence). This CDR3 is 12 amino acids long. With 1 base removed from V and 4 bases from J, the gap between germline ends came to 4 bases. Combining the CDR3 with reference TRBV30 and TRBJ1-4 gives the whole variable domain SQTIHQWPATLVQPVGSPLSLECTVEGTSNPNLYWYRQAAGRGLQLLFYSVGIGQISSEVPQNLSASRPQDRQFILSSKKLLLSDSGFYLCAWSADNEKLFFGSGTQLSVL.

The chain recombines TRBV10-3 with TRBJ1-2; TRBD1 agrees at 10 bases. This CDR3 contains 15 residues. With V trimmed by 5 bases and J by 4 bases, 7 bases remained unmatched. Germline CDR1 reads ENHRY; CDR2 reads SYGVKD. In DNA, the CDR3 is TGTGCCATCAGTAAAGGGACAGGGGAAAGCTATGGCTACACCTTC. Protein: CAISKGTGESYGYTF.

CDR3 loop: CASSLASGGAHNEQFF. DNA for the CDR3: TGCGCCAGCAGCTTGGCTAGCGGGGGGGCCCACAATGAGCAGTTCTTC. The chain has TRBV5-1 and TRBJ2-1, with TRBD2 matching 12 bases. Germline values: CDR1 SGHRS, CDR2 YFSETQ. This CDR3 has 16 residues. Trimming cost V 0 bases and J 5 bases; bases outside gene matches: 3.

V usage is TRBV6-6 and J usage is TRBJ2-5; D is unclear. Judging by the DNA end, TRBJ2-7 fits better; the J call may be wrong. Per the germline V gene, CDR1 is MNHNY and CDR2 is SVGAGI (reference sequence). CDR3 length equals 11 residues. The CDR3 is CASSTLGEQYF. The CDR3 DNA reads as TGTGCCAGCAGTACGTTGGGCGAGCAGTACTTC.

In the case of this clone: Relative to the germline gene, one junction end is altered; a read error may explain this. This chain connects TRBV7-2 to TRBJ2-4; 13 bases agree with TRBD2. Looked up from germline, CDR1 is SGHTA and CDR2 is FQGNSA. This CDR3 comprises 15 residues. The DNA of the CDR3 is TGTGCCAGCAATACCGGGACTAGCGGGGTAAACAGTCAGTACTTC. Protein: CASNTGTSGVNSQYF.

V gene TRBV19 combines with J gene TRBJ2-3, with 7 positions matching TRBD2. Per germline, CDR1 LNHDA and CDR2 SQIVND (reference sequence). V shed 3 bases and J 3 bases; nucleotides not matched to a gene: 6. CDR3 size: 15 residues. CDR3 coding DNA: TGTGCCAGTAGTATGACTAGCTATACAACAGATACGCAGTATTTT. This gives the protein CASSMTSYTTDTQYF.

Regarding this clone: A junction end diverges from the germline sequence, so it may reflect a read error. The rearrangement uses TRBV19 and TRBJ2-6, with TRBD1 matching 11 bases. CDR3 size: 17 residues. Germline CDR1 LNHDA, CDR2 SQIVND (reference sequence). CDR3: CASRWGQGGSGANGLTF. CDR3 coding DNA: TGTGCCAGTAGGTGGGGACAGGGGGGCTCTGGGGCCAACGGCCTGACTTTC. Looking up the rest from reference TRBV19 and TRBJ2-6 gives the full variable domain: DGGITQSPKYLFRKEGQNVTLSCEQNLNHDAMYWYRQDPGQGLRLIYYSQIVNDFQKGDIAEGYSVSREKKESFPLTVTSAQKNPTAFYLCASRWGQGGSGANGLTFGAGSRLTVL.

DNA of the CDR3: TGTGCCAGCAGCTTGGTCTTCAGAGGCGAGCAGTACTTC. Its protein product is CASSLVFRGEQYF. This chain connects TRBV7-6 to TRBJ2-7; D not certain. The germline V gene has CDR1 SGHVS and CDR2 FNYEAQ. The CDR3 sequence is 13 residues long. Trimming pared 3 bases from V and 6 bases from J, leaving 12 bases between.

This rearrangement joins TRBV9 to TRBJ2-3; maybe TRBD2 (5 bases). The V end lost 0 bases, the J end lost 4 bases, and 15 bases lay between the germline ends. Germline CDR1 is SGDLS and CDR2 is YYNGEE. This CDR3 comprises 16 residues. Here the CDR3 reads CASSVGRGSIPDTQYF. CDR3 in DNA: TGTGCCAGCAGCGTAGGGAGAGGGTCTATTCCAGATACGCAGTATTTT.

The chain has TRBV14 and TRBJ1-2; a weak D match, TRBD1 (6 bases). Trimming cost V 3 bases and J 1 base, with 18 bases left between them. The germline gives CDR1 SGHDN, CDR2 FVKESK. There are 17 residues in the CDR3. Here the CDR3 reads CASSQTRAVDSNYGYTF. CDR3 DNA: TGTGCCAGCAGCCAGACCCGGGCGGTGGACAGTAACTATGGCTACACCTTC. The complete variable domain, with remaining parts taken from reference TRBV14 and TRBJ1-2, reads EAGVTQFPSHSVIEKGQTVTLRCDPISGHDNLYWYRRVMGKEIKFLLHFVKESKQDESGMPNNRFLAERTGGTYSTLKVQPAELEDSGVYFCASSQTRAVDSNYGYTFGSGTRLTVV.

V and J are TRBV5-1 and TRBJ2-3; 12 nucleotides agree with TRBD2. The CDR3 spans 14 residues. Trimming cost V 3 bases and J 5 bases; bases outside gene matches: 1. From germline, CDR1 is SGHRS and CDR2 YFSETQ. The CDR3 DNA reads TGCGCCAGCAGCTCGGGACTAGCGGGAGATACGCAGTATTTT. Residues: CASSSGLAGDTQYF.

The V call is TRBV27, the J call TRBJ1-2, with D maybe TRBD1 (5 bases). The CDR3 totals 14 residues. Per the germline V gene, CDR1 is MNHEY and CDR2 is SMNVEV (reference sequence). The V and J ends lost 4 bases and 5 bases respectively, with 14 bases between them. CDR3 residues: CASSSGVRTYGYTF. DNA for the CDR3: TGTGCCAGCAGTTCGGGGGTCAGAACTTATGGCTACACCTTC.

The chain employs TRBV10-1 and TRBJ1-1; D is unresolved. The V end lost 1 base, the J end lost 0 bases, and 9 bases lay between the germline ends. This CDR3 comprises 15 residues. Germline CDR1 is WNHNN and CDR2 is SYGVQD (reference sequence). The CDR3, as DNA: TGCGCCAGCAGTGAGTACACAGTGTTGAACACTGAAGCTTTCTTT. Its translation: CASSEYTVLNTEAFF.

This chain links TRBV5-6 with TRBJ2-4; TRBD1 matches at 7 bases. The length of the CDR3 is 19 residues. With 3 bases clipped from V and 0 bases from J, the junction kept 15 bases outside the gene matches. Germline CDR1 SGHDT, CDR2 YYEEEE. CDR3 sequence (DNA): TGTGCCAGCAGCTCAAATACGGACAGGCCTTTTCTAGCCAAAAACATTCAGTACTTC. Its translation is CASSSNTDRPFLAKNIQYF.

CDR3 DNA sequence: TGTGCCATCAGTGAAGTTGTAGCGGCCACCGGGGAGCTGTTTTTT. Its protein is CAISEVVAATGELFF. V gene TRBV10-3 combines with J gene TRBJ2-2; maybe TRBD2 (6 bases). The V gene lost 3 bases and the J gene lost 4 bases, with 12 bases spanning the gap. Germline V CDR1 and CDR2: ENHRY, SYGVKD. CDR3 length: 15 amino acids.

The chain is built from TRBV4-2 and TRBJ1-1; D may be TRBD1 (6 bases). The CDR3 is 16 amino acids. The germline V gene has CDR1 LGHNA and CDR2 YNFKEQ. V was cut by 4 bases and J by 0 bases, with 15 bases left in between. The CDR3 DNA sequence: TGTGCCAGCAGCCCCCTCGGGGCAGGGGTGAACACTGAAGCTTTCTTT. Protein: CASSPLGAGVNTEAFF.

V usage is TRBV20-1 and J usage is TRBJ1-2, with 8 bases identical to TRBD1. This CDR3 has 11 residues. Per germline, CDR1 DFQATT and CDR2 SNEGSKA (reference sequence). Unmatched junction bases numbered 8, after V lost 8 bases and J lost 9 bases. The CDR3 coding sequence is TGCAGTATCCCGGGACAGGCGAGCTACACCTTC. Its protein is CSIPGQASYTF.